This TCR beta chain was identified in a study of a mutant IDH1 vaccine in newly diagnosed glioma. Study-level information: In some groups vaccination began 4-6 weeks post-radiotherapy; others received it with temozolomide.

Time point denoted: week 35, safety follow-up. A 20-mer mutant IDH1 peptide at 300 ug was injected subcutaneously with topical imiquimod. This clone was seen more than once but under ten times. As yet, its antigen is unknown. The ends lost 3 bases at V and 0 bases at J; junction bases unmatched: 15. This CDR3 spans 20 amino acids. Germline CDR1 reads SGHRS; CDR2 reads YFSETQ. Sequencing was performed with immunoSEQ multiplex PCR; in TCRdb, only in-frame clones are kept and a portion is missing. The table includes tens of thousands of clones, about 86% detected once. The sample was PBMCs, taken from a glioma patient whose treatment included an IDH1 peptide vaccine. The chain recombines TRBV5-1 with TRBJ2-1; TRBD1 aligns across 10 bases. The TCR originated in a man aged 35-49 years with glioma. In DNA form, the CDR3 reads TGCGCCAGCAGCTCGTACGGGGGGACAGGGGCGCAGAGCTCCTACAATGAGCAGTTCTTC. Its translation is CASSSYGGTGAQSSYNEQFF.